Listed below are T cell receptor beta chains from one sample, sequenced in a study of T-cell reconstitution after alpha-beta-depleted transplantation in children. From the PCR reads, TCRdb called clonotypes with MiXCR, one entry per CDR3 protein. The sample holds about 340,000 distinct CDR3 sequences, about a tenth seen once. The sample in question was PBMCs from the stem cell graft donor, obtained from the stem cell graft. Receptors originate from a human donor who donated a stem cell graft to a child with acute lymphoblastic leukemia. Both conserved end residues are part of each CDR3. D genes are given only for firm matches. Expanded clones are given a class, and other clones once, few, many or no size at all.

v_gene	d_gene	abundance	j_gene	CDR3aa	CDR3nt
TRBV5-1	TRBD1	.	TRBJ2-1	CASSSWTGDEQFF	TGCGCCAGCAGCTCCTGGACAGGGGATGAGCAGTTCTTC
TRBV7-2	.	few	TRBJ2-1	CASSLEASEGNEQFF	TGTGCCAGCAGCTTAGAGGCTAGCGAAGGCAATGAGCAGTTCTTC
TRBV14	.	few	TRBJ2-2	CASSQVRVEGTGELFF	TGTGCCAGCAGCCAAGTTCGGGTAGAGGGCACCGGGGAGCTGTTTTTT
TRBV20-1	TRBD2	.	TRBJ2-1	CSASPLAGGIGEQFF	TGCAGTGCTAGCCCTCTAGCGGGAGGTATTGGTGAGCAGTTCTTC
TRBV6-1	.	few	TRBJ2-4	CASRSLMEAAKNIQYF	TGTGCCAGCAGAAGTCTAATGGAGGCGGCCAAAAACATTCAGTACTTC
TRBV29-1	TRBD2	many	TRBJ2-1	CSVGITSGNEQFF	TGCAGCGTTGGCATTACTAGCGGCAATGAGCAGTTCTTC
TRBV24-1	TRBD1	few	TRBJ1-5	CATSDRTGNSNQPQHF	TGTGCCACCAGTGACCGGACAGGCAATAGCAATCAGCCCCAGCATTTT
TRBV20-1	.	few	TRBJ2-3	CSAGLSGPGRTDTQYF	TGCAGTGCTGGACTGTCAGGTCCGGGACGCACAGATACGCAGTATTTT
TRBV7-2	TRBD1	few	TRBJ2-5	CASSSTTGAQETQYF	TGTGCCAGCAGCTCCACCACAGGGGCCCAAGAGACCCAGTACTTC
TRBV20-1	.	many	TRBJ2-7	CSATVWGYEQYF	TGCAGTGCTACAGTTTGGGGCTACGAGCAGTACTTC